This T cell receptor beta chain was captured by sequencing in a study of OX40 agonist ivuxolimab in advanced cancers. Turning to the study itself: Ivuxolimab, which is an agonistic anti-OX40 (CD134) antibody, was administered to the patients. The group had a mean age of about 60 years, ranged from roughly 20 to 80, and was just under 85% male.

This CDR3 spans 14 amino acids. The germline V gene encodes CDR1 SGHNT and CDR2 YYREEE (reference sequence). V lost 0 bases and J lost 2; bases outside the gene matches: 1. Individuals having autoimmune disease history or systemic immunosuppression were not enrolled. Blood draws occurred at baseline, cycle 4 day 1, and cycle 7 day 1. Using immunoSEQ multiplex PCR, the repertoire was profiled, and TCRdb retains in-frame clones only, with some absent. The sample lists over 100,000 clones, 85% to 90% seen once, with approximately 0.51% in the top ten. The V gene is TRBV5-4, the J gene TRBJ1-2; 7 bases match TRBD1. This TCR came from an adult with an advanced solid tumor such as melanoma, head and neck, liver or kidney cancer. Sequenced material: CD4+ or CD8+ T cells sorted from blood, taken in a trial of the OX40 agonist ivuxolimab. The chain's CDR3 is CASSLGQGNYGYTF. The CDR3 bases are TGTGCCAGCAGCTTGGGACAGGGCAACTATGGCTACACCTTC.